The T cell receptor (beta chain) described here comes from a study of cytomegalovirus exposure and HLA in healthy donors. Concerning this clone: Its target is unknown.

The CDR3 runs 16 residues. Unmatched junction bases numbered 7, after V lost 4 bases and J lost 3 bases. Germline V gives CDR1 SGDLS, CDR2 YYNGEE. Every donor was a healthy person donating bone marrow. General study findings and limits: Per a later analysis, about 17,000 TCR beta sequences showed association with HLA alleles at 0.05 false discovery rate. Cytomegalovirus-associated status was assigned to approximately 160 TCR beta chains.

The PCR used 60 Vbeta and 13 Jbeta primers. Using immunoSEQ multiplex PCR, the repertoire was profiled, and TCRdb retains in-frame clones only, with some absent. This table holds around 100,000 clones, less than 75% found once. The receptor was isolated from a man in his forties or fifties in good health and CMV-seropositive. The chain couples TRBV9 to TRBJ2-1; 10 bases agree with TRBD2. Input material: PBMCs. CDR3 coding DNA: TGTGCCAGCAGCACCGGACTAGCGGAAGTCTACAATGAGCAGTTCTTC. Translated: CASSTGLAEVYNEQFF.